These T cell receptor beta chains were read from a single sample in a study of blood T cell repertoires in COVID-19. Profiling relied on immunoSEQ multiplex PCR, and the TCRdb table lists in-frame clones only, not all of them. The repertoire holds 120,000 to 150,000 clones, with 80% to 90% as singletons. Sequencing used peripheral blood. These receptors were collected from a woman aged 45-65 years with acute or convalescent COVID-19. Each CDR3 is given with its conserved first and last residue. Rows may omit the clone size; those that give it use once, few, many or a size class.

CDR3 protein | J gene | clone size | V gene
CASSEGGDGAPLHF | TRBJ1-6 | NA | TRBV6-1
CASSPPLGGPKNEQYF | TRBJ2-7 | NA | TRBV18
CASRPGLAEPRSSYEQYF | TRBJ2-7 | NA | TRBV23-1
CASSQPGQGATEAFF | TRBJ1-1 | NA | TRBV7-9
CASSVDRGGLYGYTF | TRBJ1-2 | NA | TRBV5-1
CASRVDSNEKLFF | TRBJ1-4 | NA | TRBV2
CASSPGLRSYEQYF | TRBJ2-7 | few | TRBV4-1
CASTQGPRGYEQYF | TRBJ2-7 | NA | TRBV6-5
CASGLGQGETQYF | TRBJ2-5 | many | TRBV12-5
CASSLARQAEAFF | TRBJ1-1 | NA | TRBV7-9
CATSDRDSYSNQPQHF | TRBJ1-5 | NA | TRBV24-1
CASSYTTGGSYEQYF | TRBJ2-7 | NA | TRBV6-5
CAISEQGNTIYF | TRBJ1-3 | NA | TRBV10-3
CATSDLAGGNQPQHF | TRBJ1-5 | NA | TRBV24-1
CASTKQGRYGYTF | TRBJ1-2 | NA | TRBV6-5
CASSDSFTREGHYGYTF | TRBJ1-2 | NA | TRBV6-4
CASSNPAGQSTYEQYF | TRBJ2-7 | NA | TRBV19
CASSSFKGGEYYEQYF | TRBJ2-7 | NA | TRBV7-8
CASGSRGGNTGELFF | TRBJ2-2 | NA | TRBV12-5
CASSLVGRAEAFF | TRBJ1-1 | NA | TRBV13
CASSRAGGSNGYTF | TRBJ1-2 | NA | TRBV5-6
CAWSETSSRYF | TRBJ2-5 | once | TRBV30
CASMPSSSNEQFF | TRBJ2-1 | NA | TRBV6-5
CASSSGLAVSGANVLTF | TRBJ2-6 | once | TRBV7-3
CATSEAGQGAIPSGANVLTF | TRBJ2-6 | NA | TRBV24-1
CASSLLQGRNTEAFF | TRBJ1-1 | NA | TRBV5-8
CASSWSGNYGYTF | TRBJ1-2 | few | TRBV11-2
CASNQGQYSYTF | TRBJ1-2 | NA | TRBV19
CASGLPYQGARGEKLFF | TRBJ1-4 | NA | TRBV12-5
CASSQQGQGNQPQHF | TRBJ1-5 | NA | TRBV4-1
CASGRTGELVAFF | TRBJ1-1 | few | TRBV7-3
CASSEGLAGSEHF | TRBJ2-7 | once | TRBV6-1
CASSVGLVMDTQYF | TRBJ2-3 | NA | TRBV9
CASSLLGGNTGELFF | TRBJ2-2 | NA | TRBV7-9
CASSDLSGAERDTQYF | TRBJ2-3 | NA | TRBV21-1
CASSLVVGTGVYEQYF | TRBJ2-7 | NA | TRBV11-2
CSGGGGAGTEAFF | TRBJ1-1 | NA | TRBV29-1
CAISVGRDYEQYF | TRBJ2-7 | NA | TRBV10-3
CASSSSSGRAGELFF | TRBJ2-2 | NA | TRBV10-2
CASSQVPPGQGRDTQYF | TRBJ2-3 | NA | TRBV3-1/TRBV3-2
CASSPGQGAGSNQPQHF | TRBJ1-5 | NA | TRBV11-2
CASIGDGYGYTF | TRBJ1-2 | NA | TRBV6-5
CASSLATPGSGQPQHF | TRBJ1-5 | NA | TRBV7-2
CASSLETETQHF | TRBJ1-5 | few | TRBV7-9
CASSELGQVNNEQFF | TRBJ2-1 | NA | TRBV25-1
CASSQFAGTTNEKLFF | TRBJ1-4 | NA | TRBV3-1/TRBV3-2
CASSQGGPYEQYF | TRBJ2-7 | few | TRBV4-2
CASSPQDSRNEKLFF | TRBJ1-4 | NA | TRBV27
CASSESGTGHTGELFF | TRBJ2-2 | NA | TRBV25-1
CASSSTGQGATYQETQYF | TRBJ2-5 | NA | TRBV27
CASSSGGEHNEQFF | TRBJ2-1 | NA | TRBV6-6
CASSLVRGRFEQFF | TRBJ2-1 | NA | TRBV5-1
CASSQLRQGARETQYF | TRBJ2-5 | once | TRBV3-1/TRBV3-2
CASSPWTSGGLLGTDTQYF | TRBJ2-3 | NA | TRBV7-2
CASSIGGTQYEQYF | TRBJ2-7 | NA | TRBV19